A selection of T cell receptor beta chains follows, all from one sample in a study of CD8+ T cells in alopecia areata. The method was immunoSEQ multiplex PCR; TCRdb's version includes in-frame clones alone and lacks a portion of them. The sample includes over 150,000 clones, about 48% seen only once; the top ten take 9.5% to 14%. The starting material was CD8+ T cells sorted from blood, obtained at week 24, from a patient treated with tofacitinib. All receptors derive from a human donor with alopecia areata. The CDR3 runs from the conserved cysteine through the conserved F or W. The D gene is left open where the match is weak. Clone size appears in some rows only: once, few, many, or a class for an expanded clone.

j_call: TRBJ1-4
v_call: TRBV12-5
clone_size: once
d_call: .
cdr3_aa: CASGSGGEKLFF
cdr3_nt: TGTGCTAGTGGTTCCGGGGGTGAAAAACTGTTTTTT

j_call: TRBJ2-3
v_call: TRBV19
clone_size: few
d_call: TRBD2
cdr3_aa: CASSSGGGTDTQYF
cdr3_nt: TGTGCCAGTAGTAGCGGGGGTGGCACAGATACGCAGTATTTT

j_call: TRBJ2-2
v_call: TRBV7-6
clone_size: few
d_call: .
cdr3_aa: CASSLAWAAGELFF
cdr3_nt: TGTGCCAGCAGCTTAGCATGGGCCGCCGGGGAGCTGTTTTTT

j_call: TRBJ1-2
v_call: TRBV4-1
clone_size: .
d_call: .
cdr3_aa: CASSQDAGSYGYTF
cdr3_nt: TGCGCCAGCAGCCAAGATGCAGGGAGCTATGGCTACACCTTC

j_call: TRBJ1-2
v_call: TRBV30
clone_size: many
d_call: .
cdr3_aa: CAGLKIEGGDDGYTF
cdr3_nt: TGTGCCGGATTAAAAATCGAGGGGGGTGATGATGGCTACACCTTC

j_call: TRBJ1-2
v_call: TRBV6-5
clone_size: few
d_call: .
cdr3_aa: CASSYGTEAYGYTF
cdr3_nt: TGTGCCAGCAGTTACGGGACGGAGGCCTATGGCTACACCTTC

j_call: TRBJ1-2
v_call: TRBV11-2
clone_size: .
d_call: .
cdr3_aa: CASSLDPSGDYGYTF
cdr3_nt: TGTGCCAGCAGCTTAGATCCTTCAGGGGACTATGGCTACACCTTC

j_call: TRBJ2-7
v_call: TRBV30
clone_size: few
d_call: .
cdr3_aa: CAWSVSRAEQYF
cdr3_nt: TGTGCCTGGAGTGTTTCCAGGGCCGAGCAGTACTTC

j_call: TRBJ1-5
v_call: TRBV30
clone_size: .
d_call: .
cdr3_aa: CAWRAIGAHQPQHF
cdr3_nt: TGTGCCTGGAGAGCGATAGGGGCCCATCAGCCCCAGCATTTT

j_call: TRBJ1-2
v_call: TRBV11-2
clone_size: .
d_call: .
cdr3_aa: CASSLRVDDLNEPYGYTF
cdr3_nt: TGTGCCAGCAGCTTAAGGGTGGATGACCTGAACGAACCTTATGGCTACACCTTC

j_call: TRBJ2-2
v_call: TRBV6-5
clone_size: .
d_call: .
cdr3_aa: CASTNTGELFF
cdr3_nt: TGTGCCAGCACGAACACCGGGGAGCTGTTTTTT

j_call: TRBJ1-4
v_call: TRBV27
clone_size: .
d_call: .
cdr3_aa: CASTSGLNEKLFF
cdr3_nt: TGTGCCAGCACTTCAGGACTTAATGAAAAACTGTTTTTT

j_call: TRBJ2-3
v_call: TRBV4-3
clone_size: .
d_call: .
cdr3_aa: CASSQTTADTQYF
cdr3_nt: TGCGCCAGCAGCCAGACGACTGCAGATACGCAGTATTTT

j_call: TRBJ2-1
v_call: TRBV4-3
clone_size: .
d_call: .
cdr3_aa: CASSQDNSGADEQFF
cdr3_nt: TGCGCCAGCAGCCAAGATAATTCGGGGGCTGATGAGCAGTTCTTC

j_call: TRBJ2-2
v_call: TRBV10-2
clone_size: .
d_call: .
cdr3_aa: CASSNRRQSAGELFF
cdr3_nt: TGCGCCAGCAGCAATAGAAGACAGTCAGCCGGGGAGCTGTTTTTT

j_call: TRBJ2-1
v_call: TRBV5-6
clone_size: .
d_call: TRBD2
cdr3_aa: CASSSGGGNEQFF
cdr3_nt: TGTGCCAGCAGCTCCGGGGGGGGCAATGAGCAGTTCTTC

j_call: TRBJ1-1
v_call: TRBV11-2
clone_size: .
d_call: .
cdr3_aa: CASNLNTEAFF
cdr3_nt: TGTGCCAGCAACTTGAACACTGAAGCTTTCTTT

j_call: TRBJ2-2
v_call: TRBV4-3
clone_size: .
d_call: TRBD1
cdr3_aa: CASSQGGQGNTGELFF
cdr3_nt: TGCGCCAGCAGCCAAGGCGGACAGGGTAACACCGGGGAGCTGTTTTTT

j_call: TRBJ2-7
v_call: TRBV13
clone_size: .
d_call: TRBD1
cdr3_aa: CASSLGQGAGYEQYF
cdr3_nt: TGTGCCAGCAGCTTAGGCCAGGGGGCAGGGTACGAGCAGTACTTC

j_call: TRBJ1-1
v_call: TRBV7-9
clone_size: .
d_call: .
cdr3_aa: CASSPQESTNTEAFF
cdr3_nt: TGTGCCAGCAGCCCGCAGGAGAGTACGAACACTGAAGCTTTCTTT

j_call: TRBJ1-5
v_call: TRBV27
clone_size: .
d_call: .
cdr3_aa: CASSLALNQPQHF
cdr3_nt: TGTGCCAGCAGTTTGGCCCTAAATCAGCCCCAGCATTTT

j_call: TRBJ1-5
v_call: TRBV2
clone_size: .
d_call: .
cdr3_aa: CASSEGSLSQPQHF
cdr3_nt: TGTGCCAGCAGTGAGGGCTCCCTCAGCCAGCCCCAGCATTTT

j_call: TRBJ2-5
v_call: TRBV6-5
clone_size: .
d_call: .
cdr3_aa: CASSYSGGLQETQYF
cdr3_nt: TGTGCCAGCAGTTACTCGGGGGGGCTCCAAGAGACCCAGTACTTC

j_call: TRBJ1-2
v_call: TRBV7-6
clone_size: .
d_call: .
cdr3_aa: CASSPAGGNYTF
cdr3_nt: TGTGCCAGCAGCCCGGCGGGAGGGAACTACACCTTC

j_call: TRBJ2-5
v_call: TRBV7-8
clone_size: .
d_call: TRBD1
cdr3_aa: CASIPLWDRGGWETQYF
cdr3_nt: TGTGCCAGTATACCTCTCTGGGACAGGGGAGGGTGGGAGACCCAGTACTTC

j_call: TRBJ2-1
v_call: TRBV9
clone_size: .
d_call: .
cdr3_aa: CASSVDSLPTEQFF
cdr3_nt: TGTGCCAGCAGCGTAGATTCACTACCGACGGAGCAGTTCTTC

j_call: TRBJ2-2
v_call: TRBV29-1
clone_size: few
d_call: .
cdr3_aa: CSVFLTNTGELFF
cdr3_nt: TGCAGCGTCTTTCTCACGAACACCGGGGAGCTGTTTTTT

j_call: TRBJ2-1
v_call: TRBV7-8
clone_size: few
d_call: .
cdr3_aa: CASSLVSVLYNEQFF
cdr3_nt: TGTGCCAGCAGCTTAGTGTCGGTACTCTACAATGAGCAGTTCTTC

j_call: TRBJ2-2
v_call: TRBV5-1
clone_size: .
d_call: .
cdr3_aa: CASSLKYGELFF
cdr3_nt: TGCGCCAGCAGCTTGAAATACGGGGAGCTGTTTTTT

j_call: TRBJ2-2
v_call: TRBV25-1
clone_size: .
d_call: .
cdr3_aa: CASSADTGELFF
cdr3_nt: TGTGCCAGCAGTGCGGACACCGGGGAGCTGTTTTTT

j_call: TRBJ2-3
v_call: TRBV5-4
clone_size: few
d_call: TRBD2
cdr3_aa: CASSGSGGDSTDTQYF
cdr3_nt: TGTGCCAGCAGCGGTAGCGGGGGAGATAGCACAGATACGCAGTATTTT

j_call: TRBJ1-5
v_call: TRBV5-6
clone_size: many
d_call: .
cdr3_aa: CASSLGNQPQHF
cdr3_nt: TGTGCCAGCAGCTTGGGGAATCAGCCCCAGCATTTT

j_call: TRBJ2-3
v_call: TRBV10-2
clone_size: once
d_call: TRBD2
cdr3_aa: CASTSGGTDTQYF
cdr3_nt: TGCGCCAGCACTAGCGGGGGCACAGATACGCAGTATTTT

j_call: TRBJ2-7
v_call: TRBV29-1
clone_size: .
d_call: TRBD1
cdr3_aa: CSVEGQNYEQYF
cdr3_nt: TGCAGCGTCGAGGGACAGAACTACGAGCAGTACTTC

j_call: TRBJ2-5
v_call: TRBV4-1
clone_size: few
d_call: TRBD2
cdr3_aa: CASSQGEGPEETQYF
cdr3_nt: TGCGCCAGCAGCCAAGGGGAGGGTCCAGAAGAGACCCAGTACTTC

j_call: TRBJ2-3
v_call: TRBV29-1
clone_size: few
d_call: TRBD2
cdr3_aa: CSVNVGGAEYF
cdr3_nt: TGCAGCGTTAACGTCGGGGGGGCAGAGTATTTT

j_call: TRBJ2-3
v_call: TRBV6-6
clone_size: .
d_call: .
cdr3_aa: CASRWTSTDTQYF
cdr3_nt: TGTGCCAGCAGGTGGACTAGCACAGATACGCAGTATTTT

j_call: TRBJ1-6
v_call: TRBV7-3
clone_size: .
d_call: .
cdr3_aa: CASSFIGGDSPLHF
cdr3_nt: TGTGCCAGCAGCTTTATCGGAGGGGATTCACCCCTCCACTTT

j_call: TRBJ1-6
v_call: TRBV12-5
clone_size: few
d_call: .
cdr3_aa: CASGLMGKALHF
cdr3_nt: TGTGCTAGTGGTTTGATGGGGAAGGCCCTCCACTTT

j_call: TRBJ2-2
v_call: TRBV29-1
clone_size: few
d_call: .
cdr3_aa: CSVEQAEGVGGELFF
cdr3_nt: TGCAGCGTTGAACAGGCGGAGGGAGTGGGCGGGGAGCTGTTTTTT

j_call: TRBJ1-2
v_call: TRBV29-1
clone_size: few
d_call: .
cdr3_aa: CSVRQANYGYTF
cdr3_nt: TGCAGCGTGAGACAGGCCAACTATGGCTACACCTTC

j_call: TRBJ2-2
v_call: TRBV30
clone_size: few
d_call: TRBD1
cdr3_aa: CAQGQSNTGELFF
cdr3_nt: TGTGCCCAGGGACAGAGTAACACCGGGGAGCTGTTTTTT